The clone carrying this T cell receptor beta chain was detected only a few times. Its antigen remains unknown. TCRdb reanalysed the PCR reads using MiXCR and keeps one entry per CDR3 protein. The table lists 550,000 to 750,000 distinct CDR3 sequences, less than 20% of them singletons. This sample was included in a study of molecular identifiers for immune sequencing clone quantification. Study as a whole: Split five ways in replicates, RNA from about 20,000 or 100,000 naive CD8 cells had four portions sequenced.

This CDR3 has 14 residues. V lost 2 bases to trimming and J lost 7 bases, with 15 bases between them. The V gene's germline CDR1 is MNHEY and CDR2 SMNVEV (reference sequence). Sorted inputs of roughly 18,000 to 1,100,000 cells, with 10%, 30% or 50% RNA, yielded naive CD8 libraries. Naive CD8 T cells, phenotype CD8+CD4-CCR7+CD45RA+, were sorted. Findings and caveats of the study: More than 99% of effector molecules, versus under 1% of naive-cell molecules, belonged to clones above 20 RNA copies.

This TCR came from a human donor in good health. Some libraries in this study had Jurkat cell RNA spiked in. The sequenced sample was naive CD8+ T cells from blood, with Jurkat cell RNA spiked in. As to subset: FACS-sorted CD8+CD4-CCR7+CD45RA+ naive T cells. This chain links TRBV27 with TRBJ2-7, with D unclear. CDR3 sequence reads: CASSLAPGALEQYF. Written as DNA, the CDR3 is TGTGCCAGCAGTTTAGCCCCCGGCGCGTTGGAGCAGTACTTC.